The next 8 T cell receptor beta chains were all read from a single sample in a study of tumor and adjacent non-tumor tissue in lung cancer. TCRbeta libraries were built with three rounds of nested PCR, modified from ARM-PCR. TCRdb redid the calling of the multiplex PCR reads with MiXCR, one entry per CDR3 protein. The sample includes 200,000 or so distinct CDR3 sequences, 71% of them seen just once. This sample's RNA came from whole unsorted tissue. Sequencing input: lung tumor tissue. The receptor set was obtained from a man aged 55 to 70 with non-small cell lung cancer.

The chain recombines TRBV7-9 with TRBJ1-2; the D is unclear. The CDR3 extends over 13 amino acids. The V and J ends lost 0 bases and 8 bases respectively, with 10 bases between them. Germline V gene sequence: CDR1 SEHNR, CDR2 FQNEAQ (reference sequence). CDR3 in amino acids: CASSLAAGYGYTF. The CDR3 DNA is TGTGCCAGCAGCTTAGCTGCGGGTTACGGCTACACCTTC.

A note on this clonotype: The junction differs from germline at one of its ends, possibly a read error. V gene TRBV12-3 or TRBV12-4 combines with J gene TRBJ2-7; D gene uncertain. CDR3 size: 13 residues. CDR3 protein: CVSSYRRDYEQYF. The CDR3 DNA reads TGTGTCAGCAGTTACCGTCGAGACTACGAGCAGTACTTC.

The count of this clonotype is one. A read error is possible here, since a much larger clone lies one base away. This chain joins TRBV20-1 and TRBJ2-5; TRBD1 aligns across 7 bases. Per the germline V gene, CDR1 is DFQATT and CDR2 is SNEGSKA (reference sequence). The CDR3 sequence is 14 residues long. The CDR3 DNA follows: TGCAGTGATAGAAGCCCAGGGGGCCAAGAGACCCAGTACTTC. Translated, it gives CSDRSPGGQETQYF.

Remarks on this clonotype: A read error may account for a junction end that differs from germline. The chain employs TRBV30 and TRBJ2-3, with 7 bases that match TRBD1. Germline V gives CDR1 GTSNPN, CDR2 SVGIG (reference sequence). The CDR3 has 14 residues. CDR3 region: CARREGAGTETQYF. The CDR3 DNA is TGTGCCCGCAGAGAGGGGGCTGGGACAGAAACGCAGTATTTT.

Points on this clonotype: A junction boundary mismatches the germline segment, possibly from a read error. This chain links TRBV11-3 with TRBJ2-1; 9 bases align to TRBD2. This CDR3 region has 15 residues. CDR1 and CDR2 from the germline V gene are SGHNT and YENEEA. The CDR3 bases are TGTGTCAGCAGCTTAGCGGGAGCCACCTACAATGAGCAGTTCTTC. Translating it yields CVSSLAGATYNEQFF.

This clonotype was detected many times. The rearrangement joins TRBV20-1 to TRBJ1-3; D is unclear. Germline V gene data show CDR1 as DFQATT and CDR2 as SNEGSKA (reference sequence). This CDR3 is built from 14 residues. Trimming pared 4 bases from V and 4 bases from J, leaving 14 bases between. CDR3 DNA sequence: TGCAGTGCTATCTTCCCCGATTTCGGAAACACCATATATTTT. Residues: CSAIFPDFGNTIYF.

This clonotype was recorded at least ten times. This chain uses TRBV20-1 with TRBJ1-2; weak D call: TRBD1 (6 bases). This CDR3 spans 11 amino acids. CDR1 is DFQATT, CDR2 SNEGSKA, per germline (reference sequence). Trimming pared 6 bases from V and 10 bases from J, leaving 15 bases between. The CDR3 sequence is CSASTRTDYTF. CDR3 coding DNA: TGCAGTGCCTCCACCAGGACAGACTACACCTTC.

The J gene is TRBJ2-1, the V gene TRBV20-1; 14 bases align to TRBD2. CDR3 size: 14 residues. V shed 6 bases and J 8 bases; nucleotides not matched to a gene: 6. Germline V CDR1 and CDR2: DFQATT, SNEGSKA (reference sequence). The CDR3 sequence: CSAIGTSGSYEQFF. The CDR3 DNA is TGCAGTGCGATCGGGACTAGCGGGAGTTATGAGCAGTTCTTC.